This TCR beta chain was sequenced for a study of early T cells in non-severe SARS-CoV-2 infection (dated by TCRdb to 2020 to 2022). Broadly, across the study: TCR sequencing used bulk RNA from unsorted whole blood, so alpha and beta chains could not be paired.

This clonotype was found many times. What antigen it recognizes has not been identified. No base quality values were provided; no much bigger clone lies one nucleotide off. Germline trimming amounts to 7 bases on V and 3 bases on J, with 6 as the count of junction bases outside the gene matches. The germline V gene yields SQVTM for CDR1 and ANQGSEA for CDR2. There are 14 amino acids in the CDR3, from cysteine to phenylalanine inclusive. Only the CDR3 DNA is retained, 42 bases long and in frame from the first base. The paper as a whole reports these results and caveats: VDJdb matching was skewed toward anti-spike CD8 responses and likely underestimated virus-specific expansions, missing private and CD4 specificities.

The study was a case-control design nested within a healthcare worker cohort in London, UK, with weekly nasopharyngeal swab PCR tests and blood sampling. Healthcare workers were recruited between 23 and 31 March 2020, during the week of the UK lockdown, and were followed weekly for up to roughly 16 weeks. The library was produced with 5' RACE. Sequencing was performed on a NextSeq 500. The TCR library protocol attached unique molecular identifiers to individual cDNA molecules to correct for sequencing error and PCR bias. TCR alpha and beta chains were both sequenced, and the abundances of alpha and beta sequences in each sample were closely correlated with each other. On the study's bioinformatics: V gene, J gene and CDR3 annotation of TCR sequences was performed with Decombinator V4. TCRs were defined as expanded if a significant change between any two time points was detected under a Poisson model with p below 0.0001. TCR abundances were normalised to the total number of TCRs sequenced per sample and expressed as counts per million. TRAV1-2 paired with TRAJ12, TRAJ20 or TRAJ33 defined MAIT TCRs, while TRAV10 paired with TRAJ18 defined iNKT TCRs. VDJdb, accessed 1 November 2021, was searched for CMV, EBV and SARS-CoV-2 annotated TCRs, with TCRs annotated for multiple antigens excluded. TCRdb itself trimmed the public reads at Q25 with fastp, ran MiXCR and retained productive beta chains. Each CDR3 protein gets just one entry, which takes the most common genes and DNA from the rows behind it. The authors' filters were not applied to this entry. The sample table holds about 63,000 distinct CDR3 sequences, of which approximately 12% were seen once. The top ten clones comprise less than 6% of the sample.

This clonotype was sampled from an adult who was a healthcare worker with PCR-confirmed SARS-CoV-2 infection or an uninfected control (not recorded which). The sequence links TRBV29-1 to TRBJ1-2, with 12 central nucleotides matching TRBD1. The sample was whole blood. The DNA is TGCAGCGCATCCGGGACAGGGGGCGACTATGGCTACACCTTC. Its translation is CSASGTGGDYGYTF.